Listed here are 15 T cell receptor beta chains from one sample, sequenced in a study of T-cell reconstitution after alpha-beta-depleted transplantation in children. Using unique molecular identifiers, the investigators prepared the TCRbeta library. TCRdb re-analysed the PCR reads in MiXCR, keeping a single row per CDR3 protein. The top ten clones hold approximately 5% of a sample with about 870,000 distinct CDR3 sequences, roughly 15% of them seen once. The sample in question was PBMCs, mostly from graft donor cells, obtained 360 days after TCRalphabeta/CD19-depleted stem cell transplant. These receptors came from a male patient aged 10-17 years who had a stem cell transplant for acute lymphoblastic leukemia, so the T cells may come from the graft donor.

The chain has TRBV5-5 and TRBJ2-7; tentatively, D is TRBD2 (5 bases). Trimming took off 5 bases at V and 4 bases at J, with 13 bases between the two ends. This CDR3 contains 13 residues. CDR1 is SGHKS, CDR2 YYEKEE, per germline (reference sequence). The CDR3 nucleotides read TGTGCCAGCAGGGATTCGGGAACGTACGAGCAGTACTTC. It codes for CASRDSGTYEQYF.

This clonotype has just a few counts. An end of the junction does not agree with germline; a read error may underlie this. CDR3 in DNA: TGTGCCAGCTCGCCACTAGTTGAGCAGTTCTTC. Its translation: CASSPLVEQFF. V usage is TRBV18 and J usage is TRBJ2-1; perhaps TRBD2 as D (5 bases). Germline V gives CDR1 KGHSH, CDR2 LQKENI. This CDR3 has 11 amino acids.

The chain is built from TRBV29-1 and TRBJ2-3; a weak D match, TRBD2 (5 bases). V was clipped by 2 bases and J by 2 bases, with 8 bases between them. CDR3 length equals 13 residues. Germline V gene data show CDR1 as SQVTM and CDR2 as ANQGSEA. CDR3 protein: CSVETRYTDTQYF. Here the CDR3 DNA reads TGCAGCGTTGAAACTAGATACACAGATACGCAGTATTTT.

V usage is TRBV11-2 and J usage is TRBJ1-2; 12 bases are shared with TRBD1. V lost 5 bases, J lost 7 bases, and 8 bases stayed unmatched. The CDR3 runs to 15 residues. In germline, CDR1 is SGHAT, CDR2 FQNNGV. In DNA form, the CDR3 reads TGTGCCAGCAGCCGACCGGGACAGGGGGCGGGTGGCTACACCTTC. Protein sequence: CASSRPGQGAGGYTF.

This rearrangement joins TRBV2 to TRBJ2-7; D may be TRBD1 (6 bases). CDR3 length: 15 amino acids. Trimming took 6 bases from V and 6 from J, leaving 21 bases between them. In germline, CDR1 is SNHLY, CDR2 FYNNEI. In DNA, the CDR3 is TGTGCCAGCAGCCCCCAGGGGCGCGTGGATGGCGAGCAGTACTTC. Its translation is CASSPQGRVDGEQYF.

The V and J genes are TRBV4-1 and TRBJ1-5, with D possibly TRBD1 on 6 matching bases. V was trimmed by 3 bases and J by 0 bases, leaving 12 bases between them. CDR1 is MGHRA, CDR2 YSYEKL, per germline. This CDR3 has 16 residues. The CDR3 sequence: CASSQDSTYSNQPQHF. CDR3 nucleotides: TGCGCCAGCAGCCAGGACAGCACCTATAGCAATCAGCCCCAGCATTTT.

The rearrangement links TRBV25-1 to TRBJ2-7; possibly TRBD1 or TRBD2 for D (5 bases each). The CDR3 runs to 15 residues. Trimming cost V 6 bases and J 6 bases, with 21 bases left between them. CDR1 and CDR2 (germline): MGHDK, SYGVNS. CDR3 sequence: CASSPSRGSASEQYF. CDR3 bases: TGTGCCAGCAGCCCGTCGAGGGGCTCGGCGTCCGAGCAGTACTTC.

This sequence joins TRBV9 and TRBJ2-1; 7 nucleotides align to TRBD2. Germline values: CDR1 SGDLS, CDR2 YYNGEE. V dropped 7 bases and J dropped 6; count of bases not matched to a gene: 13. CDR3 length equals 15 residues. The CDR3 nucleotides are TGTGCCAGCGAGGGAGGGGCTCTCCTGGGCAATGAGCAGTTCTTC. Its translation is CASEGGALLGNEQFF.

The chain combines TRBV7-9 with TRBJ2-1, with D perhaps matching TRBD2 (5 bases). The CDR3 is made up of 15 amino acids. V shed 6 bases and J shed 8 bases, with 20 bases lying between them. CDR1 and CDR2 from the germline V gene are SEHNR and FQNEAQ (reference sequence). CDR3 nucleotide sequence: TGTGCCAGCAGGTCTCGGAGGCTCGGTTGGGATGAGCAGTTCTTC. Translated, it gives CASRSRRLGWDEQFF.

This clonotype was seen only a few times. The CDR3 nucleotides are TGCAGTGCTAGAGTTGGGACAGCCTATAACACCGGGGAGCTGTTTTTT. Its protein product is CSARVGTAYNTGELFF. The chain has TRBV20-1 and TRBJ2-2, with TRBD1 matching over 7 bases. Trimming cost V 1 base and J 2 bases; bases outside gene matches: 7. CDR1 and CDR2 (germline): DFQATT, SNEGSKA (reference sequence). This CDR3 is built from 16 residues.

The chain carries TRBV4-1 and TRBJ2-7; D gene ambiguous. Trimming shortened V by 1 base and J by 3 bases, and 10 bases separated the two germline ends. The CDR3 is 14 amino acids. Per germline, CDR1 MGHRA and CDR2 YSYEKL. The CDR3, as DNA: TGCGCCAGCAGCCAAGGGCCTCCCCTCTACGAGCAGTACTTC. Protein: CASSQGPPLYEQYF.

This clonotype was detected a few times. The chain is built from TRBV12-3 or TRBV12-4 and TRBJ1-2; possible D gene TRBD1, 5 bases. This CDR3 region has 14 residues. The V end was cut by 2 bases, the J end by 4 bases, with 11 bases between. The CDR3 coding sequence is TGTGCCAGCAGTTTACACGGGGCCCCCTATGGCTACACCTTC. Residues: CASSLHGAPYGYTF.

The chain carries TRBV5-1 and TRBJ2-1; unclear D gene. Trimming removed 5 bases at V and 4 bases at J, with 13 bases between. CDR3 length equals 14 residues. Per germline, CDR1 SGHRS and CDR2 YFSETQ. CDR3 coding DNA: TGCGCCAGCAGAAAGGTGTCGGCATACAATGAGCAGTTCTTC. Translation: CASRKVSAYNEQFF.

The genes are TRBV29-1 and TRBJ2-1; 8 positions match TRBD1. Trimming at V came to 5 bases and at J to 6 bases, leaving 3 bases not matched to a gene. Germline V CDR1 and CDR2: SQVTM, ANQGSEA. The CDR3 sequence is 12 residues long. CDR3 DNA: TGCAGCGTTAACGGACAGGGCAATGAGCAGTTCTTC. This codes for CSVNGQGNEQFF.

This sequence joins TRBV7-8 and TRBJ1-1, with unresolved D. The germline V and J ends were trimmed by 3 bases and 4 bases, with 6 bases remaining between them. CDR3 length: 12 residues. Germline lookup yields CDR1 SGHVS and CDR2 FQNEAQ. CDR3 in amino acids: CASSLVVTEAFF. The CDR3 coding sequence is TGTGCCAGCAGCTTGGTCGTCACTGAAGCTTTCTTT.